The clone carrying this TCR beta chain was recorded once. Original processing methods: Estimated nucleated cell counts came from reference gene primer amplification. TCRdb keeps only in-frame clones here, not all; method: immunoSEQ multiplex PCR. That table supplies the V and J calls and clone size; D and trimming were determined from the DNA. The sample holds 240,000 or so clones, around 88% seen once. The sample is drawn from a study of blood T cell repertoires in COVID-19. Looking at the study overall: The study drew acute and convalescent COVID-19 samples from the United States, Italy and Spain. Sources were T cells, B-cell-depleted T cells, or PBMCs; the material itself was cDNA or gDNA.

This CDR3 is 14 amino acids long. Per the germline V gene, CDR1 is SGHRS and CDR2 is YFSETQ. The V and J ends lost 4 bases and 0 bases respectively, with 9 bases between them. V is TRBV5-1 and J is TRBJ2-3; D is perhaps TRBD2 (6 bases). This sequence originates from a woman in her twenties or thirties who had recovered from COVID-19. The sequenced sample consisted of peripheral blood. The CDR3 bases are TGCGCCAGCAGCCCGGGGGTTAGCACAGATACGCAGTATTTT. It specifies CASSPGVSTDTQYF.